This T cell receptor (beta chain) was recovered during a study of CD8 T cells in cerebrospinal fluid in Alzheimer's disease. Considering frequency, this clonotype is medium-sized. Its target is not known. TCRdb reprocessed the 10x single-cell sequencing reads; each CDR3 protein has one entry and no DNA is given. The sample has more than 1,500 distinct CDR3 sequences, and its top ten clones hold 10%. Study-level results: Versus healthy subjects, Alzheimer's patients more often had clones of at least 3%.

Input material: cerebrospinal fluid. The clonotype was recovered from a human donor in good health.

The CDR3 region is CALRGGNTQYF. The V call is TRBV28, the J call TRBJ2-3; TCRdb names TRBD1, which stays unverified in the absence of DNA. Germline assignment: CDR1 MDHEN and CDR2 SYDVKM. CDR3 length equals 11 residues. Supplemented by reference TRBV28 and TRBJ2-3, the full variable domain reads DVKVTQSSRYLVKRTGEKVFLECVQDMDHENMFWYRQDPGLGLRLIYFSYDVKMKEKGDIPEGYSVSREKKERFSLILESASTNQTSMYLCALRGGNTQYFGPGTRLTVL.